These 6 T cell receptor beta chains were sequenced from one sample in a study of cytomegalovirus exposure and HLA in healthy donors. A multiplex PCR was run with 60 Vbeta primers and 13 Jbeta primers. Sequencing used immunoSEQ multiplex PCR; TCRdb keeps in-frame clones, though not all of them. The sample lists roughly 150,000 clones, roughly 80% occurring once. The sequenced sample was PBMCs. The receptor set was obtained from a man in his fifties in good health and CMV-seropositive.

The chain couples TRBV5-1 to TRBJ2-3; 8 nucleotides line up with TRBD1. V shed 7 bases, J shed 0 bases, and the junction held 7 bases outside the gene matches. The germline V gene has CDR1 SGHRS and CDR2 YFSETQ. The CDR3 contains 15 residues. The CDR3: CASYRQGTSTDTQYF. Written as DNA, the CDR3 is TGCGCCAGCTACCGACAGGGGACTAGCACAGATACGCAGTATTTT. The full variable domain, its missing parts supplied by reference TRBV5-1 and TRBJ2-3, is KAGVTQTPRYLIKTRGQQVTLSCSPISGHRSVSWYQQTPGQGLQFLFEYFSETQRNKGNFPGRFSGRQFSNSRSEMNVSTLELGDSALYLCASYRQGTSTDTQYFGPGTRLTVL.

This clone came up a few times. This chain uses TRBV29-1 with TRBJ1-1; 7 bases agree with TRBD1. CDR3 size: 16 residues. Germline-derived CDR1 and CDR2 are SQVTM and ANQGSEA. Trimming took 0 bases from V and 1 from J; bases not matched to a gene: 8. Written as DNA, the CDR3 is TGCAGCGTTGAAGATGGCCTACAGGGGCGGAACACTGAAGCTTTCTTT. The encoded protein is CSVEDGLQGRNTEAFF. The variable domain in full, completed from reference TRBV29-1 and TRBJ1-1, reads SAVISQKPSRDICQRGTSLTIQCQVDSQVTMMFWYRQQPGQSLTLIATANQGSEATYESGFVIDKFPISRPNLTFSTLTVSNMSPEDSSIYLCSVEDGLQGRNTEAFFGQGTRLTVV.

The rearrangement links TRBV5-4 to TRBJ2-3; 8 bases are shared with TRBD2. This CDR3 spans 13 amino acids. J was trimmed by 7 bases and V by 4 bases; bases with no gene match: 5. CDR1 SGHNT and CDR2 YYREEE come from the germline V gene (reference sequence). In nucleotides, the CDR3 is TGTGCCAGCAGCACGGGGGGGTTAAATACGCAGTATTTT. As protein: CASSTGGLNTQYF.

The chain has TRBV10-3 and TRBJ1-1; a possible D gene is TRBD1 (5 bases). V was trimmed by 6 bases and J by 1 base, leaving 9 bases between them. Per germline, CDR1 ENHRY and CDR2 SYGVKD. CDR3 size: 13 residues. The CDR3 spells CAISLGGNTEAFF. CDR3 nucleotide sequence: TGTGCCATCAGCCTGGGGGGGAACACTGAAGCTTTCTTT.

This clone was seen a handful of times. The DNA for the CDR3 is TGCGCCAGCAGTGAGATCGGGACTAGCGGGGGCCACGAGCAGTACTTC. It encodes CASSEIGTSGGHEQYF. The chain is built from TRBV10-1 and TRBJ2-7; 14 nucleotides line up with TRBD2. V lost 2 bases to trimming and J lost 5 bases; unmatched junction nucleotides: 5. Per the germline V gene, CDR1 is WNHNN and CDR2 is SYGVQD (reference sequence). The CDR3 covers 16 residues.

This clone appeared a single time. V and J are TRBV2 and TRBJ1-2, with a possible D match to TRBD1 (6 bases). From germline, CDR1 is SNHLY and CDR2 FYNNEI. Trimming took 3 bases from V and 4 from J, leaving 9 bases between them. This CDR3 spans 13 amino acids. CDR3 region: CASSDTGIYGYTF. The CDR3 coding sequence is TGTGCCAGCAGTGACACAGGGATCTATGGCTACACCTTC.